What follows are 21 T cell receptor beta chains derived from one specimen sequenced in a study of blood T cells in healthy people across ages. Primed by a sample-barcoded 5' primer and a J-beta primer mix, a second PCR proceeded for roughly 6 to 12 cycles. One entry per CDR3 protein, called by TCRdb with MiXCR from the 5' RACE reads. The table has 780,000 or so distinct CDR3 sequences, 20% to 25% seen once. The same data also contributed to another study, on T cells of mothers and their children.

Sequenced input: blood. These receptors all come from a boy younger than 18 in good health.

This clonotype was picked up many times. CDR3 loop: CSVGTSPGGELFF. The DNA of the CDR3 is TGCAGCGTCGGGACCTCCCCCGGCGGGGAGCTGTTTTTT. The rearrangement joins TRBV29-1 to TRBJ2-2; either TRBD1 or TRBD2 may fit D (5 bases each). V lost 6 bases to trimming and J lost 7 bases, with 15 bases between them. The CDR3 has 13 residues. The germline V gene has CDR1 SQVTM and CDR2 ANQGSEA.

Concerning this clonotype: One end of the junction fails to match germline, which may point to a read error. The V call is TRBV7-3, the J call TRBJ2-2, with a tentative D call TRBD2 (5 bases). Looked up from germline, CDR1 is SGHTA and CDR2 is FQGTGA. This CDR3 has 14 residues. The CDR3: CAGSLIQNTGEPFF. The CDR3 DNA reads TGTGCCGGCAGCTTAATACAGAACACCGGGGAGCCGTTTTTT. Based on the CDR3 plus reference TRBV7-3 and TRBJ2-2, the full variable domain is GAGVSQTPSNKVTEKGKYVELRCDPISGHTALYWYRQSLGQGPEFLIYFQGTGAADDSGLPNDRFFAVRPEGSVSTLKIQRTERGDSAVYLCAGSLIQNTGEPFFGEGSRLTVL.

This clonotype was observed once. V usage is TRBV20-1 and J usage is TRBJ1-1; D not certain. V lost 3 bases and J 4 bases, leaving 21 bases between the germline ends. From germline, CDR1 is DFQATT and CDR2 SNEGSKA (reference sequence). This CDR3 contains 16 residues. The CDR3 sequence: CSASPLARDKGTEAFF. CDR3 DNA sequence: TGCAGTGCTAGCCCCCTCGCCCGAGATAAGGGCACTGAAGCTTTCTTT.

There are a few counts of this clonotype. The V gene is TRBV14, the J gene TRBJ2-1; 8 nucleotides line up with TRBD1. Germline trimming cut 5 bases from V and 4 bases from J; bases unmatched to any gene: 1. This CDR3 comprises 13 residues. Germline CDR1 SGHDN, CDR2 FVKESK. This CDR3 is CASSWTGYNEQFF. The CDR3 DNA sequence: TGTGCCAGCAGCTGGACAGGGTACAATGAGCAGTTCTTC.

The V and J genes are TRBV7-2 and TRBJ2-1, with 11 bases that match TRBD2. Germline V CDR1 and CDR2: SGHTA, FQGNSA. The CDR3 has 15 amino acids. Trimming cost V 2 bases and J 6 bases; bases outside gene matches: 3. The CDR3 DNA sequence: TGTGCCAGCAGCTTAATAGCGGGAGGGGCCAATGAGCAGTTCTTC. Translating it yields CASSLIAGGANEQFF. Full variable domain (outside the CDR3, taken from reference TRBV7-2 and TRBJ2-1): GAGVSQSPSNKVTEKGKDVELRCDPISGHTALYWYRQSLGQGLEFLIYFQGNSAPDKSGLPSDRFSAERTGGSVSTLTIQRTQQEDSAVYLCASSLIAGGANEQFFGPGTRLTVL.

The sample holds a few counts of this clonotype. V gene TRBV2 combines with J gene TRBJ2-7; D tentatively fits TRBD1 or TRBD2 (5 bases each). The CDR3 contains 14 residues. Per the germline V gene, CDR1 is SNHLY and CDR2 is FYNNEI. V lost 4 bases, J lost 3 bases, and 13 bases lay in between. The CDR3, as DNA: TGTGCCAGCAGTGTGGGGGATACCATCTACGAGCAGTACTTC. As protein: CASSVGDTIYEQYF.

CDR3 coding DNA: TGTGCCAGCAGGTCACTAGCGGACTCCTACAATGAGCAGTTCTTC. Translating gives CASRSLADSYNEQFF. This rearrangement joins TRBV5-4 to TRBJ2-1, with 8 bases fitting TRBD2. After removal of 5 bases from V and 0 bases from J, the junction contained 4 bases not matched to a gene. Germline assignment: CDR1 SGHNT and CDR2 YYREEE (reference sequence). The CDR3 extends over 15 amino acids.

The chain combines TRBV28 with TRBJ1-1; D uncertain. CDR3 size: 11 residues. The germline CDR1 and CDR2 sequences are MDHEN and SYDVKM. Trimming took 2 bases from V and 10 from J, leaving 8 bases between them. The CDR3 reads CASSLMSGAFF. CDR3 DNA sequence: TGTGCCAGCAGTTTAATGTCGGGAGCTTTCTTT. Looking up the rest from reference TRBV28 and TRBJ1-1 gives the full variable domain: DVKVTQSSRYLVKRTGEKVFLECVQDMDHENMFWYRQDPGLGLRLIYFSYDVKMKEKGDIPEGYSVSREKKERFSLILESASTNQTSMYLCASSLMSGAFFGQGTRLTVV.

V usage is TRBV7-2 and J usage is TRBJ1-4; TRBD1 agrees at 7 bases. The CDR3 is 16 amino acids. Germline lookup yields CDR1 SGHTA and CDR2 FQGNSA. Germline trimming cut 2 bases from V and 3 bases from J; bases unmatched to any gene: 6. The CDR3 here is CASSLMSGGANEKLFF. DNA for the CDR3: TGTGCCAGCAGCTTAATGTCAGGGGGGGCTAATGAAAAACTGTTTTTT.

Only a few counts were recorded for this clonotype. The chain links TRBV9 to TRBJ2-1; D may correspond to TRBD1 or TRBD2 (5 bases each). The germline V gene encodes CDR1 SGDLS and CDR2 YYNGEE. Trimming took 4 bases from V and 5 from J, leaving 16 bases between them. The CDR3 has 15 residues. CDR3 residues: CASSPLGTYDNEQFF. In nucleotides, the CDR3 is TGTGCCAGCAGCCCGCTCGGGACCTATGACAATGAGCAGTTCTTC.

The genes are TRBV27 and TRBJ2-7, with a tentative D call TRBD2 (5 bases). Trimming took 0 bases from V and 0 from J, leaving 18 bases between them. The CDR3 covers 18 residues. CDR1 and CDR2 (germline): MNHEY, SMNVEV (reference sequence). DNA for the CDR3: TGTGCCAGCAGTTTATCCGGCCCGGAGCGGATAAGCTCCTACGAGCAGTACTTC. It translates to CASSLSGPERISSYEQYF.

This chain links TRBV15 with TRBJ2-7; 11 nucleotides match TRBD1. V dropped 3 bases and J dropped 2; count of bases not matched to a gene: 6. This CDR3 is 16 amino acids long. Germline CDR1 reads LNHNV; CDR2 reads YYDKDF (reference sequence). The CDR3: CATSRDRDRGAYEQYF. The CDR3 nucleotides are TGTGCCACCAGCAGGGACCGGGACAGGGGGGCCTACGAGCAGTACTTC.

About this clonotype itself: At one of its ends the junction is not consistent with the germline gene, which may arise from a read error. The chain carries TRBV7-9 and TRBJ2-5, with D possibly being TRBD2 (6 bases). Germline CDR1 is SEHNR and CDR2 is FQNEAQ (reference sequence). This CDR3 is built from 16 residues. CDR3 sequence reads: CAGSYRLGGRQETQYF. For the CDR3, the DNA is TGTGCCGGCAGCTACCGACTAGGAGGTAGACAGGAGACCCAGTACTTC.

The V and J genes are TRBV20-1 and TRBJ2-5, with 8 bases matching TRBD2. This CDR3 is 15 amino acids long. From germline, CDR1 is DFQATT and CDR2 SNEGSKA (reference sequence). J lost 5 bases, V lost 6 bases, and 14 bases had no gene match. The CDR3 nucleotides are TGCAGTGCCCCGGGACTAGTAGGGGGGTGGGAGACCCAGTACTTC. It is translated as CSAPGLVGGWETQYF.

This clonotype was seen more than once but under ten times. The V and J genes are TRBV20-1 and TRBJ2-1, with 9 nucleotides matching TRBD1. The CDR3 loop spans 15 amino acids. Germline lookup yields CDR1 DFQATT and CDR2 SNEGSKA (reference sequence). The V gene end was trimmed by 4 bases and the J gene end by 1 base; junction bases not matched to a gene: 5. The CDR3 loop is CSAKRTGVSYNEQFF. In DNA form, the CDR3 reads TGCAGTGCTAAGAGGACAGGGGTGTCCTACAATGAGCAGTTCTTC.

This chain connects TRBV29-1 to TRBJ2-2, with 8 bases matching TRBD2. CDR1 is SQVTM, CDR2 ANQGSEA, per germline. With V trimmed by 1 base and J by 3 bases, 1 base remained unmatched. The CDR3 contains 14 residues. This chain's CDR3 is CSVEAGGDTGELFF. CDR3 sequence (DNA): TGCAGCGTTGAAGCCGGGGGGGACACCGGGGAGCTGTTTTTT.

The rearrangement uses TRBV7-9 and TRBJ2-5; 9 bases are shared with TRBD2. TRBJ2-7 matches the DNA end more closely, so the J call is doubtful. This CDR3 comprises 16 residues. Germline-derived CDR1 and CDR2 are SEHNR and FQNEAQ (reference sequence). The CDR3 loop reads CASSLEGGRAVYEQYF. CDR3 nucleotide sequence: TGTGCCAGCAGCTTAGAAGGCGGGAGGGCTGTGTACGAGCAGTACTTC.

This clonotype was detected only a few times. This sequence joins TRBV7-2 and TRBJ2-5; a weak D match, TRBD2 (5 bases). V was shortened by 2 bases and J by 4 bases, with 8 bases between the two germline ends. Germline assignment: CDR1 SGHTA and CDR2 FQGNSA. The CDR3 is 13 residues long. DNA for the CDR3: TGTGCCAGCAGCTTAAGAGAGGGAGAGACCCAGTACTTC. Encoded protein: CASSLREGETQYF.

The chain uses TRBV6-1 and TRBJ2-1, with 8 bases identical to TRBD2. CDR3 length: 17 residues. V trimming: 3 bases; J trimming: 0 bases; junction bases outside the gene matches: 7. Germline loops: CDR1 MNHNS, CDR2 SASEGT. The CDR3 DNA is TGTGCCAGCAGTGATCGACTAGCGAGGAGCTCCTACAATGAGCAGTTCTTC. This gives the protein CASSDRLARSSYNEQFF.

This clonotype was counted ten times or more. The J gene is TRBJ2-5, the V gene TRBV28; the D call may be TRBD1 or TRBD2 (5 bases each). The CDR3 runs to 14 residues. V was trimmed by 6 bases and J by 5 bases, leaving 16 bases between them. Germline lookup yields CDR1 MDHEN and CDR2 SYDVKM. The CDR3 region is CASSSAGAGETQYF. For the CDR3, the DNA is TGTGCCAGCAGCTCAGCCGGGGCAGGGGAGACCCAGTACTTC.

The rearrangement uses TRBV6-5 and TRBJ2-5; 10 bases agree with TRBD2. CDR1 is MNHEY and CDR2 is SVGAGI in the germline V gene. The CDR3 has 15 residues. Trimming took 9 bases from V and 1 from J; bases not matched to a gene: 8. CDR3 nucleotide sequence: TGTGCCAGTAAGATGAGCGGGGGGGTCCAAGAGACCCAGTACTTC. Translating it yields CASKMSGGVQETQYF.